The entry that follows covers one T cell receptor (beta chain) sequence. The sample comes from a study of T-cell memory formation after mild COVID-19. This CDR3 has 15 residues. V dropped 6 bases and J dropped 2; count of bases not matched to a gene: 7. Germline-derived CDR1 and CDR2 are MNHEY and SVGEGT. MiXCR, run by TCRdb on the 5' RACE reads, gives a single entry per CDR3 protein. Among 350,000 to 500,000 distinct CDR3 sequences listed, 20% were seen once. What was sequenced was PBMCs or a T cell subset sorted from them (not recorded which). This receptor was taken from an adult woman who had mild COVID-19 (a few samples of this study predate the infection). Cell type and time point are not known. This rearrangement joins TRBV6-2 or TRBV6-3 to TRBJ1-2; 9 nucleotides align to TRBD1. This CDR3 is CASRATGTGNYGYTF. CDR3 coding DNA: TGTGCCAGCAGAGCCACCGGGACAGGGAACTATGGCTACACCTTC.